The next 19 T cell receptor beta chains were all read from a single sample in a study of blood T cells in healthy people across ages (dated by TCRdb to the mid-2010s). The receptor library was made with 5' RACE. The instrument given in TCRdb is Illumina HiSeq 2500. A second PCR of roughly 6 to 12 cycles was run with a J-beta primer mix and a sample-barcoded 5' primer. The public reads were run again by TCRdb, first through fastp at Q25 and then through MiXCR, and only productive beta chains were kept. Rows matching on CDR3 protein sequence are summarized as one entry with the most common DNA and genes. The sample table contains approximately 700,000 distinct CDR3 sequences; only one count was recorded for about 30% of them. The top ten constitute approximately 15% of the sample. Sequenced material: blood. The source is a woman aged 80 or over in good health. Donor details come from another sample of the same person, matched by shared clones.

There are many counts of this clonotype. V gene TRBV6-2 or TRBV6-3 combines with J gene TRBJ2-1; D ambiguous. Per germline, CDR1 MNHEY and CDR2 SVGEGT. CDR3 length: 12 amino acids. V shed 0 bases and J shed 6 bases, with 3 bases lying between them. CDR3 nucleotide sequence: TGTGCCAGCAGTTACTCGACCAATGAGCAGTTCTTC. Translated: CASSYSTNEQFF.

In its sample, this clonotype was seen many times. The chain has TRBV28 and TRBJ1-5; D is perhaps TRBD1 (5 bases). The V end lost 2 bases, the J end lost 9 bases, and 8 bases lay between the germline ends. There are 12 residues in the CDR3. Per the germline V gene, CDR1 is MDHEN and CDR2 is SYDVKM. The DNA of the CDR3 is TGTGCCAGCAGTTTACCTGGGACGCCCCAGCATTTT. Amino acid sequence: CASSLPGTPQHF.

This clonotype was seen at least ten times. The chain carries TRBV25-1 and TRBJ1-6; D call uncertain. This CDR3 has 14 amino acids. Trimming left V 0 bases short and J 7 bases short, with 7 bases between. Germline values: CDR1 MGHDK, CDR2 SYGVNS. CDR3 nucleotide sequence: TGTGCCAGCAGTGAATATGTGGGAAATTCACCCCTCCACTTT. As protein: CASSEYVGNSPLHF.

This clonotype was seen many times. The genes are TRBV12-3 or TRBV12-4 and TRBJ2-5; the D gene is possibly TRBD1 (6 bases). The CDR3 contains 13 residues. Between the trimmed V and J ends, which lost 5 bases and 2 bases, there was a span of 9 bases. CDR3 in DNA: TGTGCCAGCAGTCCGGACAGACAAGAGACCCAGTACTTC. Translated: CASSPDRQETQYF.

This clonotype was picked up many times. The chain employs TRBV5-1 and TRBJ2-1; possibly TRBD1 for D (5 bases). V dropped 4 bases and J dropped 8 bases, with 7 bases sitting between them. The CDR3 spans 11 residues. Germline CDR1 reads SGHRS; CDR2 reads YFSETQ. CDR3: CASSGADEQFF. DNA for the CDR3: TGCGCCAGCAGCGGGGCGGATGAGCAGTTCTTC. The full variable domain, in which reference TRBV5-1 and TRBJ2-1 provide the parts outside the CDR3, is KAGVTQTPRYLIKTRGQQVTLSCSPISGHRSVSWYQQTPGQGLQFLFEYFSETQRNKGNFPGRFSGRQFSNSRSEMNVSTLELGDSALYLCASSGADEQFFGPGTRLTVL.

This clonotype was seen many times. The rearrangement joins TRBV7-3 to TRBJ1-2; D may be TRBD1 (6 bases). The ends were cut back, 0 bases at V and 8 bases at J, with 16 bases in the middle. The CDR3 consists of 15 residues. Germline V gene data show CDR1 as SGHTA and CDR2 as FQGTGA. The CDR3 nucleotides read TGTGCCAGCAGCTTAACCCACAGGGATATAGGCGGCTACACCTTC. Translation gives CASSLTHRDIGGYTF.

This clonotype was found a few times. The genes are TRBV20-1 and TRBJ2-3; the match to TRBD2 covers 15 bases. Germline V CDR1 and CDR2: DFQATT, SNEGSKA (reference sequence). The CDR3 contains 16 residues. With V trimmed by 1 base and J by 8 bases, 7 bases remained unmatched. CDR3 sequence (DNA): TGCAGTGCTAGAGCAGGACTAGCGGGGGGGCCGCGTACGCAGTATTTT. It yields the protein CSARAGLAGGPRTQYF.

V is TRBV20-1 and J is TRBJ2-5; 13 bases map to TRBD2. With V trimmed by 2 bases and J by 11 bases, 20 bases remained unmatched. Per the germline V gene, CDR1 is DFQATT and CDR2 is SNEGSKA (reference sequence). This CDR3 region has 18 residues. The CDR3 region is CSARSPWTSGGPSGEQYF. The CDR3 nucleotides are TGCAGTGCTAGAAGCCCCTGGACTAGCGGGGGACCCTCCGGTGAGCAGTACTTC.

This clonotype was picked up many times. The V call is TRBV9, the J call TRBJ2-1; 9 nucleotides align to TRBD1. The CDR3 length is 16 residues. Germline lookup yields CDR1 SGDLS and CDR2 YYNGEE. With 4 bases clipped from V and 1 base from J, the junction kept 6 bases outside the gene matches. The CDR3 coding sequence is TGTGCCAGCAGCAAGGGACAGGGTATATCCTACAATGAGCAGTTCTTC. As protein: CASSKGQGISYNEQFF.

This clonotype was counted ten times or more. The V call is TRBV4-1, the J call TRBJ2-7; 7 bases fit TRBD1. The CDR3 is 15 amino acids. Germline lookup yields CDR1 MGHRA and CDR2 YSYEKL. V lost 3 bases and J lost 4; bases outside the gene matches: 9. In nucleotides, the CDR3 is TGCGCCAGCAGCCACCTCGTAGGGGGCCTTTACGAGCAGTACTTC. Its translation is CASSHLVGGLYEQYF.

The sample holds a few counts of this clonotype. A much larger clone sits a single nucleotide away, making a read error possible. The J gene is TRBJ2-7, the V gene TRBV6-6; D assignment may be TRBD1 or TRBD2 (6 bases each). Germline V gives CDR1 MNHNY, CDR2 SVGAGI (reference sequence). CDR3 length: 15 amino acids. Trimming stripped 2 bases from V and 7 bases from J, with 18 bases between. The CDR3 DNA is TGTGCCAGCAGTTACACGGGGGCATCCTACAATGAGCAGTACTTC. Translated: CASSYTGASYNEQYF.

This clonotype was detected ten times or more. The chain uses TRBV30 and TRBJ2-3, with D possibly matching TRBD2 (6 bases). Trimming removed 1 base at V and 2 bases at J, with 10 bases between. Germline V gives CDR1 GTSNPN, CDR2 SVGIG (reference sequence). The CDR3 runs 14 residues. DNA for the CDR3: TGTGCCTGGAGTGGGCGGGGATACACAGATACGCAGTATTTT. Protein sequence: CAWSGRGYTDTQYF.

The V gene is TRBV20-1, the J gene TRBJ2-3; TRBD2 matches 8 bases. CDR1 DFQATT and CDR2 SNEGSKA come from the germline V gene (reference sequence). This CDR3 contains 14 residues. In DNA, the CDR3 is TGCAGCCCTCGGATAGCGGGATCCACAGATACGCAGTATTTT. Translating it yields CSPRIAGSTDTQYF.

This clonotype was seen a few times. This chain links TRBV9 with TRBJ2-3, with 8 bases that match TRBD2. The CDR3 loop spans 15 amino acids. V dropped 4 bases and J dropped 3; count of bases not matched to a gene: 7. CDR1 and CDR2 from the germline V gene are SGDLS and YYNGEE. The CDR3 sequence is CASSSQRGPTDTQYF. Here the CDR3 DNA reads TGTGCCAGCAGCTCCCAGCGGGGGCCTACAGATACGCAGTATTTT.

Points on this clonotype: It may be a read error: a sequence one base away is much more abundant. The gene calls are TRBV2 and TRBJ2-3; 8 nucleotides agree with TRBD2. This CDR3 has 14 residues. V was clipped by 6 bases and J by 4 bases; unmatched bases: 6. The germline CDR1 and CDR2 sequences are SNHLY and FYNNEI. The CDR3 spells CASRGTRDADTQYF. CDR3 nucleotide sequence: TGTGCCAGCAGGGGGACTAGAGACGCAGATACGCAGTATTTT.

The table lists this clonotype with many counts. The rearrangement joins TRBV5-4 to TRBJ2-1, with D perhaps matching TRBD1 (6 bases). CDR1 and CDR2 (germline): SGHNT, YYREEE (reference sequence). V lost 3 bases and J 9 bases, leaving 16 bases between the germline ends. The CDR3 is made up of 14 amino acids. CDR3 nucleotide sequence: TGTGCCAGCAGCTCCGGACAGTCTGCGATTGAGCAGTTCTTC. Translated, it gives CASSSGQSAIEQFF.

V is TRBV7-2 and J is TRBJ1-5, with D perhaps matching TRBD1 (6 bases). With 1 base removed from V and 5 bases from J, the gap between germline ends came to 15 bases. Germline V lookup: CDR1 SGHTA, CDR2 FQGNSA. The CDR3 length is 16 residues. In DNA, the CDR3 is TGTGCCAGCAGCTTAGGAGGGGGTACGGATGATCAGCCCCAGCATTTT. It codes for CASSLGGGTDDQPQHF.

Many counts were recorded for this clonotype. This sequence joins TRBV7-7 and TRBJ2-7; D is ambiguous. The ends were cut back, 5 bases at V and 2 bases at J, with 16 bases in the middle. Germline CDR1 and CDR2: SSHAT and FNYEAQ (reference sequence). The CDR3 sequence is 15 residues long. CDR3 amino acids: CASSPRPNAPYEQYF. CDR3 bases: TGTGCCAGCAGCCCCCGACCGAACGCCCCCTACGAGCAGTACTTC.

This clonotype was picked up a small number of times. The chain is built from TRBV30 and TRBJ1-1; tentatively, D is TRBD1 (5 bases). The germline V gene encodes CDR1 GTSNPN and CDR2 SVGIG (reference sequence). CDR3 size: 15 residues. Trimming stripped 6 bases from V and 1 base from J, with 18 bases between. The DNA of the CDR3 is TGTGCCTGTCCGCGTTGGGGAAGGGGGAACACTGAAGCTTTCTTT. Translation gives CACPRWGRGNTEAFF.